This T cell receptor (beta chain) was recovered during a study of chronic HIV infection and antiretroviral therapy (dated by TCRdb to between 2015 and 2016). A remark on this clonotype: Its antigen specificity is not known. No much larger clonotype is one base removed from it; base qualities were not supplied.

Libraries were prepared through 5' RACE. Sequencing was carried out with an Illumina MiSeq. The public reads were reanalyzed by TCRdb: fastp trimming at Q25, MiXCR alignment, in-frame beta chains only. Entries are consolidated by CDR3 protein sequence, retaining the most common genes and DNA. Recorded for this sample are fewer than 40,000 distinct CDR3 sequences; 8% to 10% of them occurred a single time. In total, the top ten clones hold 2.9% of the sample. Sequencing used peripheral blood. The source is an adult who had HIV and had not received antiretroviral therapy, or was an uninfected healthy control (not recorded which).

The nucleotides read TGCGCCAGCAGCCTCACTCAACGCGGGGGCTTGGGCACTGAAGCTTTCTTT. Translation gives CASSLTQRGGLGTEAFF. The chain is assembled from TRBV5-1 and TRBJ1-1; the D gene is perhaps TRBD1, from 6 matching bases. From the cysteine up to the phenylalanine, the CDR3 has a length of 17 residues. Only the CDR3 region is kept as DNA, spanning 51 bases read in frame from base 1. CDR1 SGHRS and CDR2 YFSETQ were looked up in the germline V gene. The trim is 4 bases for V and 4 bases for J, with a gap of 23 bases between the germline ends. The full variable domain, with segments outside the CDR3 supplied by the reference TRBV5-1 and TRBJ1-1 proteins, appears as KAGVTQTPRYLIKTRGQQVTLSCSPISGHRSVSWYQQTPGQGLQFLFEYFSETQRNKGNFPGRFSGRQFSNSRSEMNVSTLELGDSALYLCASSLTQRGGLGTEAFFGQGTRLTVV.